Presented here are 22 T cell receptor beta chains from one specimen sequenced in a study of beta chain features in type 1 diabetes. The study reverse transcribed the entire isolated RNA, so it sequenced expressed TCRB transcripts. Sequenced by immunoSEQ multiplex PCR; TCRdb stores in-frame clones only, minus some. This sample yields around 250,000 clones, of which around 26% are seen a single time; around 4% belongs to the top ten. Source material: central memory CD4+ T cells from blood. The receptor source for this set is a man under 40 in good health.

This chain uses TRBV5-1 with TRBJ2-5; the match to TRBD2 covers 12 bases. This CDR3 is built from 22 residues. With V trimmed by 0 bases and J by 5 bases, 23 bases remained unmatched. Germline CDR1 SGHRS, CDR2 YFSETQ. The CDR3 here is CASSLGSISATSGGQVRETQYF. As DNA, the CDR3 is TGCGCCAGCAGCTTGGGGAGTATCAGCGCCACTAGCGGGGGGCAGGTCCGTGAGACCCAGTACTTC.

This clone was counted between two and nine times. The chain couples TRBV30 to TRBJ2-6; the D gene is possibly TRBD2 (6 bases). V was cut by 1 base and J by 4 bases, with 11 bases left in between. The CDR3 spans 15 residues. Germline CDR1 and CDR2: GTSNPN and SVGIG (reference sequence). In DNA, the CDR3 is TGTGCCTGGAGTGGGGCGGGGCCCGGGGCCAACGTCCTGACTTTC. Its protein is CAWSGAGPGANVLTF.

The chain couples TRBV11-2 to TRBJ2-7; 7 bases line up with TRBD1. The CDR3 extends over 14 amino acids. Trimming removed 1 base from V and 4 bases from J; junction bases left unmatched: 4. The V gene's germline CDR1 is SGHAT and CDR2 FQNNGV. CDR3 sequence reads: CASSLGQGGYEQYF. Here the CDR3 DNA reads TGTGCCAGCAGCTTAGGACAGGGCGGGTACGAGCAGTACTTC.

A note on this clone: This sample includes further DNA sequences coding for the same CDR3. The V call is TRBV5-1, the J call TRBJ2-3; D possibly corresponds to TRBD1 (5 bases). V was pared by 0 bases and J by 0 bases, with 5 bases between. Germline V CDR1 and CDR2: SGHRS, YFSETQ. The CDR3 runs 14 residues. DNA of the CDR3: TGCGCCAGCAGCTTGGGACAGAGCACAGATACGCAGTATTTT. This gives the protein CASSLGQSTDTQYF.

This clone was found a few times. The rearrangement uses TRBV21-1 and TRBJ1-2. TRBV21-1 is flagged as a pseudogene. The CDR3 sequence is 8 residues long. The CDR3 DNA is TGTGCCAGGCACGGCTACACCTTC. It codes for CARHGYTF.

In this sample, this clone turned up a few times. The chain joins TRBV7-9 to TRBJ2-5, with 10 bases lining up with TRBD1. CDR1 SEHNR and CDR2 FQNEAQ come from the germline V gene (reference sequence). After removal of 5 bases from V and 5 bases from J, the junction contained 11 bases not matched to a gene. The CDR3 length is 16 residues. The DNA for the CDR3 is TGTGCCAGCAGCCTGGGACAGGGGAACGTCTTGGAGACCCAGTACTTC. Translation: CASSLGQGNVLETQYF.

This clone was seen a handful of times. This chain links TRBV4-2 with TRBJ1-1, with D perhaps TRBD1 (5 bases). The V gene lost 1 base and the J gene lost 2 bases, with 11 bases spanning the gap. Germline-derived CDR1 and CDR2 are LGHNA and YNFKEQ. CDR3 length: 15 amino acids. The CDR3 loop reads CASSQVGTSNTEAFF. Written as DNA, the CDR3 is TGTGCCAGCAGCCAAGTTGGGACCAGCAACACTGAAGCTTTCTTT.

There are many counts of this clone. The chain combines TRBV11-2 with TRBJ2-7, with 7 bases matching TRBD2. CDR3 length: 14 amino acids. The V segment lost 2 bases and the J segment 4 bases; nucleotides outside the gene matches: 5. Looked up from germline, CDR1 is SGHAT and CDR2 is FQNNGV. The CDR3 DNA sequence: TGTGCCAGCAGCTTACCTCCAGCGGGATACGAGCAGTACTTC. Translating gives CASSLPPAGYEQYF.

This chain joins TRBV4-3 and TRBJ2-5, with a weak D call TRBD2 (6 bases). The CDR3 extends over 14 amino acids. CDR1 and CDR2 (germline): LGHNA, YSLEER. The V and J ends lost 3 bases and 3 bases respectively, with 11 bases between them. CDR3 sequence reads: CASSHPPGEETQYF. The DNA of the CDR3 is TGCGCCAGCAGCCACCCGCCGGGGGAAGAGACCCAGTACTTC.

This clone was seen only a few times. The gene calls are TRBV2 and TRBJ2-5; 7 positions match TRBD1. This CDR3 has 11 residues. Germline values: CDR1 SNHLY, CDR2 FYNNEI. With V trimmed by 10 bases and J by 3 bases, 2 bases remained unmatched. The CDR3, as DNA: TGTGCCACCACAGGGGAAGAGACCCAGTACTTC. Translating it yields CATTGEETQYF.

The sample holds a few counts of this clone. This chain joins TRBV5-1 and TRBJ2-3; TRBD2 might be the D (6 bases). V was shortened by 2 bases and J by 3 bases, with 19 bases between the two germline ends. Germline CDR1 is SGHRS and CDR2 is YFSETQ. The CDR3 covers 17 residues. The chain's CDR3 is CASSFLPPGSGTDTQYF. The CDR3 region has the DNA TGCGCCAGCAGCTTTCTTCCTCCGGGAAGCGGGACAGATACGCAGTATTTT.

This clone was detected a few times. This chain joins TRBV7-9 and TRBJ1-5; D call uncertain. Germline CDR1 and CDR2: SEHNR and FQNEAQ (reference sequence). Trimming took off 5 bases at V and 11 bases at J, with 13 bases between the two ends. CDR3 length equals 12 residues. The chain's CDR3 is CASSPDRNTQHF. Here the CDR3 DNA reads TGTGCCAGCAGCCCCGATCGGAATACCCAGCATTTT.

The genes are TRBV10-1 and TRBJ1-2; no clear D gene. The CDR3 spans 13 residues. Trimming took off 5 bases at V and 7 bases at J, with 14 bases between the two ends. Germline assignment: CDR1 WNHNN and CDR2 SYGVQD (reference sequence). The CDR3 reads CASSLVQTGGYTF. The CDR3 DNA reads TGCGCCAGCAGTCTGGTACAGACTGGTGGCTACACCTTC.

CDR3 region: CAWKTDQETQYF. DNA of the CDR3: TGTGCCTGGAAGACTGATCAAGAGACCCAGTACTTC. The V call is TRBV30, the J call TRBJ2-5; no clear D gene. CDR3 length: 12 residues. Between the trimmed V and J ends, which lost 4 bases and 2 bases, there was a span of 8 bases. Germline V gene data show CDR1 as GTSNPN and CDR2 as SVGIG (reference sequence). Together with reference TRBV30 and TRBJ2-5, the CDR3 gives the full variable domain: SQTIHQWPATLVQPVGSPLSLECTVEGTSNPNLYWYRQAAGRGLQLLFYSVGIGQISSEVPQNLSASRPQDRQFILSSKKLLLSDSGFYLCAWKTDQETQYFGPGTRLLVL.

This clone was observed a handful of times. The V gene is TRBV5-4, the J gene TRBJ1-1, with 9 positions matching TRBD1. This CDR3 is built from 14 residues. After removal of 4 bases from V and 4 bases from J, the junction contained 5 bases not matched to a gene. The germline V gene encodes CDR1 SGHNT and CDR2 YYREEE (reference sequence). CDR3 loop: CASSLRTGVTEAFF. The DNA for the CDR3 is TGTGCCAGCAGCCTCAGGACAGGGGTCACTGAAGCTTTCTTT.

This rearrangement joins TRBV27 to TRBJ2-7, with 10 bases lining up with TRBD2. CDR3 length: 15 amino acids. Germline assignment: CDR1 MNHEY and CDR2 SMNVEV (reference sequence). V lost 6 bases and J lost 2; bases outside the gene matches: 7. The CDR3 DNA sequence: TGTGCCAGCAGGCGAGTAGCGGGGGGAACCTACGAGCAGTACTTC. Protein sequence: CASRRVAGGTYEQYF.

The chain uses TRBV5-1 and TRBJ2-3; D is unclear. The V gene lost 3 bases and the J gene lost 1 base, with 12 bases spanning the gap. The CDR3 is made up of 15 amino acids. Germline CDR1 reads SGHRS; CDR2 reads YFSETQ. This CDR3 is CASSWANGGTDTQYF. CDR3 sequence (DNA): TGCGCCAGCAGCTGGGCAAATGGAGGCACAGATACGCAGTATTTT.

For the CDR3, the DNA is TGTGCCAGTAGTACCACAAAGAACTATGGCTACACCTTC. As protein: CASSTTKNYGYTF. The rearrangement uses TRBV19 and TRBJ1-2, with D hard to call. Looked up from germline, CDR1 is LNHDA and CDR2 is SQIVND (reference sequence). The CDR3 is 13 residues long. V was pared by 4 bases and J by 2 bases, with 8 bases between.

This clone was observed a handful of times. J is TRBJ2-2 and V is TRBV18; 12 nucleotides agree with TRBD2. J was trimmed by 6 bases and V by 2 bases; bases with no gene match: 4. The CDR3 runs to 16 residues. The V gene's germline CDR1 is KGHSH and CDR2 LQKENI. CDR3 in amino acids: CASSPGLAGLSGELFF. The CDR3 DNA sequence: TGTGCCAGCTCACCAGGACTAGCGGGATTGTCCGGGGAGCTGTTTTTT.

In DNA form, the CDR3 reads TGCAGCGTTGAGGAGGGGCTGGATGGCTACACCTTC. Translating it yields CSVEEGLDGYTF. The V and J genes are TRBV29-1 and TRBJ1-2; tentatively, D is TRBD1 (5 bases). In germline, CDR1 is SQVTM, CDR2 ANQGSEA. This CDR3 has 12 residues. V lost 3 bases, J lost 6 bases, and 11 bases lay in between.

The chain employs TRBV30 and TRBJ2-7; either TRBD1 or TRBD2 may supply D (5 bases each). Germline assignment: CDR1 GTSNPN and CDR2 SVGIG (reference sequence). This CDR3 is built from 12 residues. The ends were cut back, 8 bases at V and 3 bases at J, with 14 bases in the middle. CDR3 region: CAASRDGYEQYF. The CDR3 DNA is TGTGCCGCGTCCCGGGACGGCTACGAGCAGTACTTC.

The chain links TRBV5-6 to TRBJ2-1; D assignment may be TRBD1 or TRBD2 (5 bases each). The CDR3 contains 14 residues. The V gene lost 2 bases and the J gene lost 5 bases, with 11 bases spanning the gap. Looked up from germline, CDR1 is SGHDT and CDR2 is YYEEEE. The CDR3 sequence is CASSLTGLNNEQFF. The CDR3 DNA reads as TGTGCCAGCAGCTTAACGGGGCTTAACAATGAGCAGTTCTTC.